The rows below give T cell receptor beta chains drawn from one sample of a study of human T cells and chemical hapten exposure. TCRdb re-derived calls from the RACE reads in MiXCR, one entry per CDR3 protein. The sample carries some 70,000 distinct CDR3 sequences, 9.5% to 13% recorded once. The source was whole blood, collected in connection with sensitization to the hapten diphenylcyclopropenone (DPC). The receptor set was obtained from a woman in her forties or fifties with alopecia areata. Some clones in this sample may be carry-over from other donors' samples. Both conserved end residues are part of each CDR3. The D gene is left open where the match is weak. The listing skips clone size in some rows; elsewhere it reads once, few, many or a size class.

TRBJ2-2 | medium-sized | TRBV29-1 | NA | CSVEVDTGELFF | TGCAGCGTCGAGGTGGACACCGGGGAGCTGTTTTTT
TRBJ1-2 | NA | TRBV6-5 | NA | CASSPDPSYGYTF | TGTGCCAGCAGTCCCGACCCCAGCTATGGCTACACCTTC
TRBJ2-3 | NA | TRBV20-1 | NA | CSAQGGVTQYF | TGCAGTGCTCAGGGAGGAGTGACGCAGTATTTT
TRBJ1-4 | NA | TRBV11-2 | NA | CASSPQAEKLFF | TGTGCCAGCAGCCCACAGGCTGAAAAACTGTTTTTT
TRBJ2-6 | NA | TRBV5-1 | NA | CASSPLLTVASGANVLTF | TGCGCCAGCAGCCCTCTCCTGACAGTCGCCTCTGGGGCCAACGTCCTGACTTTC
TRBJ2-7 | NA | TRBV25-1 | NA | CASRAPASGEQYF | TGTGCCAGCAGGGCCCCAGCCTCGGGGGAGCAGTACTTC
TRBJ2-5 | few | TRBV7-9 | NA | CASSLGDWNQETQYF | TGTGCCAGCAGCTTAGGGGACTGGAACCAAGAGACCCAGTACTTC
TRBJ1-2 | few | TRBV28 | NA | CVSTQDGTIWGYTF | TGTGTCAGCACCCAGGACGGGACCATATGGGGCTACACCTTC
TRBJ2-7 | many | TRBV6-5 | NA | CASSYSQNYEQYF | TGTGCCAGCAGTTACTCGCAGAACTACGAGCAGTACTTC
TRBJ1-1 | NA | TRBV20-1 | NA | CSAPNRALDKNTEAFF | TGCAGTGCCCCAAACCGGGCCTTGGACAAGAACACTGAAGCTTTCTTT
TRBJ1-1 | few | TRBV27 | TRBD1 | CASSSPLQGARTEAFF | TGTGCCAGCAGTTCTCCTTTACAGGGGGCTCGGACTGAAGCTTTCTTT
TRBJ1-6 | many | TRBV28 | NA | CASWGRGNSPLHF | TGTGCCAGCTGGGGCCGAGGTAATTCACCCCTCCACTTT
TRBJ1-1 | NA | TRBV4-2 | TRBD1 | CASQPSRGGMNTEAFF | TGTGCCAGCCAACCCTCGAGAGGGGGCATGAACACTGAAGCTTTCTTT
TRBJ2-2 | many | TRBV7-3 | NA | CASKTGTGELFF | TGTGCCAGCAAGACCGGCACCGGGGAGCTGTTTTTT
TRBJ1-1 | NA | TRBV4-1 | NA | CASSQDHPGALMNTEAFF | TGCGCCAGCAGCCAAGATCATCCAGGGGCATTAATGAACACTGAAGCTTTCTTT
TRBJ1-5 | many | TRBV29-1 | NA | CSVLSTDQPQHF | TGCAGCGTCCTGTCAACAGATCAGCCCCAGCATTTT
TRBJ2-5 | NA | TRBV2 | NA | CASSQGPTRTQYF | TGTGCCAGCAGTCAAGGGCCCACGAGGACCCAGTACTTC
TRBJ2-1 | many | TRBV20-1 | NA | CSARVPRAHNEQFF | TGCAGTGCTAGAGTCCCCAGGGCCCACAATGAGCAGTTCTTC
TRBJ1-3 | many | TRBV7-2 | NA | CASSLGGGNSGNTIYF | TGTGCCAGCAGCTTAGGTGGGGGAAACTCTGGAAACACCATATATTTT
TRBJ2-6 | NA | TRBV11-2 | TRBD1 | CASTMTIKDRGVPGANVLTF | TGTGCCAGCACCATGACAATCAAGGACAGGGGAGTTCCTGGGGCCAACGTCCTGACTTTC
TRBJ1-6 | many | TRBV12-3/TRBV12-4 | TRBD1 | CASSPKGAHSPLHF | TGTGCCAGCAGTCCGAAGGGGGCCCATTCACCCCTCCACTTT
TRBJ1-2 | few | TRBV28 | TRBD1 | CASSSDRGYGYTF | TGTGCCAGCAGCTCCGACAGGGGCTATGGCTACACCTTC
TRBJ2-4 | few | TRBV2 | NA | CASRRNQGLAKNIQYF | TGTGCCAGCAGAAGAAATCAAGGACTAGCCAAAAACATTCAGTACTTC
TRBJ2-1 | many | TRBV2 | NA | CASSADSGRNEQFF | TGTGCCAGCAGTGCCGATTCAGGACGTAATGAGCAGTTCTTC
TRBJ1-4 | few | TRBV7-9 | NA | CASSLGGQFNEKLFF | TGTGCCAGCAGCTTAGGCGGACAGTTTAATGAAAAACTGTTTTTT
TRBJ2-1 | few | TRBV20-1 | NA | CSARARSSYNEQFF | TGCAGTGCTAGAGCTAGGAGCTCCTACAATGAGCAGTTCTTC
TRBJ2-4 | NA | TRBV7-2 | NA | CASSLGGAKNIQYF | TGTGCCAGCAGCTTAGGGGGGGCCAAAAACATTCAGTACTTC
TRBJ2-7 | many | TRBV5-4 | NA | CASSSGTLFEQYF | TGTGCCAGCAGCTCCGGGACTCTATTCGAGCAGTACTTC
TRBJ2-4 | NA | TRBV9 | TRBD1 | CASSASPGTGGTVAKNIQYF | TGTGCCAGCAGCGCGAGTCCGGGGACAGGGGGGACCGTAGCCAAAAACATTCAGTACTTC
TRBJ1-1 | many | TRBV20-1 | NA | CSANVPGATEAFF | TGCAGTGCTAACGTCCCTGGGGCCACTGAAGCTTTCTTT
TRBJ1-5 | NA | TRBV6-1 | NA | CATLWETRGSNQPQHF | TGTGCCACTCTATGGGAAACACGTGGAAGCAATCAGCCCCAGCATTTT
TRBJ2-7 | few | TRBV28 | TRBD2 | CASSSLLAGGLYEQYF | TGTGCCAGCAGTTCCCTACTAGCGGGAGGTTTATACGAGCAGTACTTC
TRBJ2-4 | many | TRBV6-6 | NA | CASSSGTRALAKNIQYF | TGTGCCAGCAGCTCCGGGACTCGGGCGCTAGCCAAAAACATTCAGTACTTC
TRBJ1-6 | many | TRBV4-3 | TRBD1 | CASSQGRTGRWTSPLHF | TGCGCCAGCAGCCAAGGCCGGACAGGGCGATGGACTAGTCCCCTCCACTTT
TRBJ2-7 | few | TRBV5-1 | TRBD1 | CASSFYGTDYEQYF | TGCGCCAGCAGCTTTTACGGGACAGACTACGAGCAGTACTTC
TRBJ2-3 | many | TRBV6-1 | TRBD2 | CASNPGLAWADTQYF | TGTGCCAGCAACCCGGGACTAGCGTGGGCAGATACGCAGTATTTT
TRBJ2-5 | few | TRBV28 | TRBD1 | CASRRGTGGLETQYF | TGTGCCAGCAGACGAGGGACAGGGGGCTTGGAGACCCAGTACTTC
TRBJ2-7 | many | TRBV3-1 | NA | CASSQGYEQYF | TGTGCCAGCAGCCAGGGCTACGAGCAGTACTTC
TRBJ1-5 | NA | TRBV28 | TRBD1 | CASHLIGQGQPQHF | TGTGCCAGCCATTTAATTGGACAGGGTCAGCCCCAGCATTTT
TRBJ2-1 | few | TRBV7-2 | TRBD2 | CASSLVRVAGGGEQFF | TGTGCCAGCAGCTTAGTGAGGGTAGCGGGAGGCGGTGAGCAGTTCTTC
TRBJ2-1 | many | TRBV14 | NA | CASSQDSGSSYNEQFF | TGTGCCAGCAGCCAAGACTCCGGGAGCTCCTACAATGAGCAGTTCTTC
TRBJ1-5 | medium-sized | TRBV28 | NA | CASSYQGLDQPQHF | TGTGCCAGCAGTTATCAAGGGCTAGATCAGCCCCAGCATTTT
TRBJ2-3 | NA | TRBV11-3 | NA | CASSFSRVDTQYF | TGTGCCAGCAGCTTTTCGAGGGTGGATACGCAGTATTTT
TRBJ2-7 | many | TRBV10-3 | NA | CAISESTNRASYEQYF | TGTGCCATCAGTGAGTCGACTAACAGGGCCTCCTACGAGCAGTACTTC
TRBJ2-3 | many | TRBV7-9 | NA | CASSLSDTQYF | TGTGCCAGCAGTCTCTCCGATACGCAGTATTTT
TRBJ2-3 | NA | TRBV4-3 | NA | CASSQDGNYRAKGDTQYF | TGCGCCAGCAGCCAAGACGGGAATTACAGGGCCAAGGGAGATACGCAGTATTTT
TRBJ2-5 | many | TRBV12-3/TRBV12-4 | NA | CASSSTVTNPYQETQYF | TGTGCCAGCAGTTCGACAGTGACAAATCCGTACCAAGAGACCCAGTACTTC
TRBJ2-3 | many | TRBV28 | TRBD2 | CASSAGGPTDTQYF | TGTGCCAGCAGTGCGGGAGGGCCAACAGATACGCAGTATTTT
TRBJ2-1 | few | TRBV12-3/TRBV12-4 | NA | CASGPSRNEQFF | TGTGCCAGCGGACCTAGCCGGAATGAGCAGTTCTTC
TRBJ1-2 | many | TRBV7-3 | TRBD1 | CASSSGTGNYGYTF | TGTGCCAGCAGCTCCGGGACAGGGAACTATGGCTACACCTTC
TRBJ2-5 | few | TRBV7-9 | NA | CASSLGPGDQYF | TGTGCCAGCAGCTTAGGCCCGGGAGACCAGTACTTC
TRBJ2-7 | many | TRBV18 | NA | CASSPPSGSPYEQYF | TGTGCCAGCTCACCACCCTCTGGGTCCCCTTACGAGCAGTACTTC
TRBJ2-1 | NA | TRBV19 | NA | CASSDGPLSYNEQFF | TGTGCCAGTAGCGACGGTCCCCTCTCCTACAATGAGCAGTTCTTC
TRBJ2-1 | medium-sized | TRBV11-2 | NA | CASSLDTAPLGDNEQFF | TGTGCCAGCAGCTTAGATACGGCTCCTCTTGGGGACAATGAGCAGTTCTTC